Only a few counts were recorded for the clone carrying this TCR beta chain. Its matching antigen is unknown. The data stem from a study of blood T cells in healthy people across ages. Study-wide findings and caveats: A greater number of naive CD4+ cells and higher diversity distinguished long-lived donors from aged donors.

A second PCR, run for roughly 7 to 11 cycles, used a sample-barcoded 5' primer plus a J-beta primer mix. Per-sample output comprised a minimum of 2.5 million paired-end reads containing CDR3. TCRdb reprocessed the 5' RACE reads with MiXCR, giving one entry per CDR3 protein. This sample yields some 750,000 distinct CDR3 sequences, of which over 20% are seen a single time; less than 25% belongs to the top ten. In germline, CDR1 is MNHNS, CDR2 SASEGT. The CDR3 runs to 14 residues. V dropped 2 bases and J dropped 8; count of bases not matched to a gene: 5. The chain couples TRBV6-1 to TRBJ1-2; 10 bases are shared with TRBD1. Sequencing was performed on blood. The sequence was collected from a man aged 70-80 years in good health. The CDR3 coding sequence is TGTGCCAGCAGTGAACGACAGGGGGCGGGAGGCTACACCTTC. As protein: CASSERQGAGGYTF.